This T cell receptor beta chain was observed in a study of immune evolution from preneoplasia to lung adenocarcinoma. The study's findings and limits: Top clone frequencies peaked in normal lung, apparently declining through invasive adenocarcinoma.

In this sample, this clone turned up once. The antigen is not known. Using immunoSEQ multiplex PCR, the repertoire was profiled, and TCRdb retains in-frame clones only, with some absent. Among under 2,500 clones listed, 85% were seen once. This CDR3 has 15 residues. Germline trimming cut 5 bases from V and 3 bases from J; bases unmatched to any gene: 7. CDR1 and CDR2 from the germline V gene are MNHEY and SVGAGI. The TCR originated in a person between 60 and 79 years old with lung adenocarcinoma. Input material: FFPE adjacent normal lung tissue. The genes are TRBV6-5 and TRBJ2-1; 7 positions agree with TRBD2. The CDR3 is CASSPGSGGYNEQFF. In nucleotides, the CDR3 is TGTGCCAGCAGTCCCGGATCGGGAGGCTACAATGAGCAGTTCTTC.